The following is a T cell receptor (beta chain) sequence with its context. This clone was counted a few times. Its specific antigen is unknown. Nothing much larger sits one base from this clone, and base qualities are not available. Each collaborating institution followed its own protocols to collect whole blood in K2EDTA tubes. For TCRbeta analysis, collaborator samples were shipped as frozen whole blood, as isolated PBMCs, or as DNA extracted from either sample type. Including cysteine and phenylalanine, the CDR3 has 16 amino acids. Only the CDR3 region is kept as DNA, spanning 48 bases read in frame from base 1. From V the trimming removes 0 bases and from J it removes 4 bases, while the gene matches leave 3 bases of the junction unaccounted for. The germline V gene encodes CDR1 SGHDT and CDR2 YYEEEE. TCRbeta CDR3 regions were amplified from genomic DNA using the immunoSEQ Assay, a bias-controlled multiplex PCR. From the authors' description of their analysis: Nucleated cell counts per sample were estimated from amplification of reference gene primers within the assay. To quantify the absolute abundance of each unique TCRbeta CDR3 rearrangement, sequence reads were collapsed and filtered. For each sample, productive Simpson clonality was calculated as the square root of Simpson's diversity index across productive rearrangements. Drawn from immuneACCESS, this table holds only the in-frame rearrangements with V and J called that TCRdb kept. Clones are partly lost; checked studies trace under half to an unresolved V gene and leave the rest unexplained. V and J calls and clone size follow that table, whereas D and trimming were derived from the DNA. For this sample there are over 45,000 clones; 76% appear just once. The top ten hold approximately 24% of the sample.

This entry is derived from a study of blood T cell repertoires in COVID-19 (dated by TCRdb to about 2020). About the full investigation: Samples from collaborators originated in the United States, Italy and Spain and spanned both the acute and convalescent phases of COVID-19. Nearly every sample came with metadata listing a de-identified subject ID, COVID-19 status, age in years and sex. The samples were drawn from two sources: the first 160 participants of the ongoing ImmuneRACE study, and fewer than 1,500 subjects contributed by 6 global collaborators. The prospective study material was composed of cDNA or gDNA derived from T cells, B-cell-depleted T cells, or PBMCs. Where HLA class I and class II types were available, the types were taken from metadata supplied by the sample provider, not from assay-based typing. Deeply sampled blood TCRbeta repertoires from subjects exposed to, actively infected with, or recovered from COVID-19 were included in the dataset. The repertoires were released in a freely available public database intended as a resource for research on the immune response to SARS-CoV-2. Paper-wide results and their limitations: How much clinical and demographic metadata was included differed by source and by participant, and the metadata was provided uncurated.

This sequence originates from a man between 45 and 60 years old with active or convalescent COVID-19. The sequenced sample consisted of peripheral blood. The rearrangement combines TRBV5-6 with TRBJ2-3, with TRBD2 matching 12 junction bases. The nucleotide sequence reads TGTGCCAGCAGCTTGGTGACTAGCGGGGGTCCAGATACGCAGTATTTT. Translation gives CASSLVTSGGPDTQYF.